This T cell receptor (beta chain) was recovered during a study of spatial heterogeneity in lung cancer. At the level of the study: Among detected sequences, beta-chain ones consistently exceeded alpha-chain ones in number. Raw-read counts averaged over ten per unique TCR and UMI combination.

Study conclusions and caveats: The number of expanded tumor alpha and beta chains correlated with mutation number.

Stated time point: sample taken at primary tumor resection. The donor group consisted of 72 patients who had untreated, early-stage non-small cell lung cancer. Whole RNA from tumor, nontumor lung or frozen PBMC was sequenced unsorted. Trimming shortened V by 4 bases and J by 12 bases, and 13 bases separated the two germline ends. Germline-derived CDR1 and CDR2 are SQVTM and ANQGSEA. This CDR3 has 11 residues. The table lists this clonotype with many counts. As yet, its antigen is unknown. TCRdb used MiXCR to reprocess the 5' RACE reads, holding one entry per CDR3 protein. The repertoire holds 20,000 to 25,000 distinct CDR3 sequences, with around 6% as singletons.

The chain combines TRBV29-1 with TRBJ2-1; D may be TRBD1 or TRBD2 (5 bases each). This TCR was sampled from a male donor with early-stage non-small cell lung cancer. The specimen comprised lung tumor tissue, sampled at surgery. The CDR3 loop is CSVGVAGRQFF. The CDR3 DNA reads TGCAGCGTTGGGGTCGCAGGGAGGCAGTTCTTC.